One and the same sample provided the 17 T cell receptor beta chains below, sequenced in a study of cytomegalovirus exposure and HLA in healthy donors. Vbeta (60) and Jbeta (13) primers were used in the PCR. Repertoires were generated with immunoSEQ multiplex PCR, while TCRdb's copy carries only in-frame clones and drops some. The sample consists of fewer than 100,000 clones, about 80% of them appearing once. Material: PBMCs. The receptor set was obtained from a female donor in good health and CMV-seronegative.

The genes are TRBV2 and TRBJ2-1; D may be TRBD1 (6 bases). V lost 6 bases, J lost 10 bases, and 16 bases lay in between. This CDR3 is built from 13 residues. The germline gives CDR1 SNHLY, CDR2 FYNNEI. The CDR3 sequence is CASRGAALGEQFF. The CDR3 bases are TGTGCCAGCAGGGGGGCCGCGCTGGGCGAGCAGTTCTTC.

This clone has a handful of counts. The chain employs TRBV5-5 and TRBJ2-3, with 9 positions matching TRBD2. J was trimmed by 0 bases and V by 2 bases; bases with no gene match: 10. CDR3 length equals 18 residues. Germline assignment: CDR1 SGHKS and CDR2 YYEKEE (reference sequence). CDR3 residues: CASSLQAGGFQSTDTQYF. DNA for the CDR3: TGTGCCAGCAGCTTACAAGCGGGGGGTTTTCAGAGCACAGATACGCAGTATTTT.

The chain carries TRBV11-3 and TRBJ1-1; 10 positions agree with TRBD1. Germline V gene lookup returns CDR1 SGHNT and CDR2 YENEEA. V lost 5 bases to trimming and J lost 6 bases; unmatched junction nucleotides: 15. The CDR3 runs 17 residues. The CDR3 region has the DNA TGTGCCAGCAGCATCCGGGACAGGGGCATGTGGGTCGCTGAAGCTTTCTTT. Encoded protein: CASSIRDRGMWVAEAFF.

The chain recombines TRBV4-2 with TRBJ2-2, with TRBD1 matching 7 bases. The CDR3 has 16 amino acids. In germline, CDR1 is LGHNA, CDR2 YNFKEQ. Unmatched junction bases numbered 8, after V lost 0 bases and J lost 7 bases. In DNA form, the CDR3 reads TGTGCCAGCAGCCAAGATGTGAGGGGGCTAATCGGGGAGCTGTTTTTT. It is translated as CASSQDVRGLIGELFF.

CDR3: CASRTGGINQPQHF. The CDR3 DNA is TGTGCCAGCAGGACAGGGGGGATCAATCAGCCCCAGCATTTT. The chain uses TRBV2 and TRBJ1-5; 9 positions match TRBD1. The V segment lost 6 bases and the J segment 3 bases; nucleotides outside the gene matches: 3. Germline lookup yields CDR1 SNHLY and CDR2 FYNNEI. The CDR3 has 14 amino acids.

V and J are TRBV29-1 and TRBJ2-5, with TRBD2 matching 12 bases. There are 18 residues in the CDR3. With 5 bases clipped from V and 1 base from J, the junction kept 14 bases outside the gene matches. Looked up from germline, CDR1 is SQVTM and CDR2 is ANQGSEA. The CDR3 sequence: CSVKLAGGTTGVQETQYF. The DNA of the CDR3 is TGCAGCGTTAAACTAGCGGGGGGAACAACCGGTGTCCAAGAGACCCAGTACTTC.

This sequence joins TRBV15 and TRBJ1-1; D is unclear. Germline V gene data show CDR1 as LNHNV and CDR2 as YYDKDF (reference sequence). This CDR3 contains 16 residues. The germline V and J ends were trimmed by 3 bases and 0 bases, with 14 bases remaining between them. The CDR3 loop is CATSSGPRYLNTEAFF. The DNA for the CDR3 is TGTGCCACCAGCAGCGGTCCACGGTATTTGAACACTGAAGCTTTCTTT. Variable domain in full (rest from reference TRBV15 and TRBJ1-1): DAMVIQNPRYQVTQFGKPVTLSCSQTLNHNVMYWYQQKSSQAPKLLFHYYDKDFNNEADTPDNFQSRRPNTSFCFLDIRSPGLGDTAMYLCATSSGPRYLNTEAFFGQGTRLTVV.

In this sample, this clone turned up a few times. V is TRBV5-8 and J is TRBJ2-3; 9 bases fit TRBD2. CDR1 SGHTS and CDR2 YDEGEE come from the germline V gene. J gave up 2 bases and V 7 bases, and 5 bases lay outside the gene matches. This CDR3 contains 14 residues. This CDR3 is CASRIAGDTDTQYF. For the CDR3, the DNA is TGTGCCAGCCGCATAGCGGGGGACACAGATACGCAGTATTTT.

The J gene is TRBJ1-5, the V gene TRBV27, with a tentative D call TRBD1 (6 bases). The CDR3 extends over 13 amino acids. Germline V gives CDR1 MNHEY, CDR2 SMNVEV (reference sequence). Deletions cut 5 bases from V and 10 bases from J, with 15 bases between. The CDR3 sequence: CASSVAWTAPQHF. CDR3 DNA sequence: TGTGCCAGCAGTGTAGCCTGGACAGCACCCCAGCATTTT.

The V and J genes are TRBV4-1 and TRBJ2-5; 9 nucleotides agree with TRBD2. This CDR3 has 17 amino acids. Trimming cost V 4 bases and J 3 bases; bases outside gene matches: 12. The germline V gene has CDR1 MGHRA and CDR2 YSYEKL. The DNA of the CDR3 is TGCGCCAGCAGCCCCGGGGGGTCGGCTAGCGGGGAAGAGACCCAGTACTTC. Translation gives CASSPGGSASGEETQYF.

The genes are TRBV5-1 and TRBJ2-2; TRBD1 aligns across 11 bases. V shed 4 bases, J shed 4 bases, and the junction held 9 bases outside the gene matches. CDR1 SGHRS and CDR2 YFSETQ come from the germline V gene. There are 17 residues in the CDR3. The CDR3, as DNA: TGCGCCAGCAGCCACGGGACAGGGGGGACTATCACCGGGGAGCTGTTTTTT. As protein: CASSHGTGGTITGELFF.

The chain couples TRBV4-3 to TRBJ2-5; TRBD2 matches 11 bases. V lost 1 base to trimming and J lost 6 bases; unmatched junction nucleotides: 4. From germline, CDR1 is LGHNA and CDR2 YSLEER. CDR3 size: 15 residues. The CDR3 DNA reads TGCGCCAGCAGCCAAGCAACTAGCGGGGGTCAGACCCAGTACTTC. Its translation is CASSQATSGGQTQYF.

This clone was counted once. The V call is TRBV13, the J call TRBJ2-1; the match to TRBD2 covers 11 bases. Per the germline V gene, CDR1 is PRHDT and CDR2 is FYEKMQ (reference sequence). This CDR3 comprises 19 residues. Trimming took 5 bases from V and 1 from J; bases not matched to a gene: 13. This CDR3 is CASSTRLAGFGGSYNEQFF. Here the CDR3 DNA reads TGTGCCAGCAGCACCCGACTAGCGGGGTTCGGTGGGTCCTACAATGAGCAGTTCTTC.

The gene calls are TRBV4-1 and TRBJ1-1; the match to TRBD1 covers 8 bases. CDR3 size: 15 residues. Germline V gene sequence: CDR1 MGHRA, CDR2 YSYEKL. J lost 1 base, V lost 2 bases, and 3 bases had no gene match. Here the CDR3 DNA reads TGCGCCAGCAGCCAATCCGGGACAGGGAACACTGAAGCTTTCTTT. It encodes CASSQSGTGNTEAFF.

V and J are TRBV19 and TRBJ2-6; tentative D call: TRBD1 (6 bases). This CDR3 is 16 amino acids long. The ends were cut back, 4 bases at V and 0 bases at J, with 10 bases in the middle. Germline CDR1 reads LNHDA; CDR2 reads SQIVND (reference sequence). The CDR3 sequence is CASSRTVPSGANVLTF. CDR3 DNA: TGTGCCAGTAGTAGGACAGTACCCTCTGGGGCCAACGTCCTGACTTTC.

This clone was counted a few times. The chain recombines TRBV5-5 with TRBJ1-6; D may be TRBD1 (6 bases). CDR1 and CDR2 from the germline V gene are SGHKS and YYEKEE (reference sequence). V was clipped by 1 base and J by 5 bases, with 10 bases between them. The length of the CDR3 is 15 residues. Here the CDR3 DNA reads TGTGCCAGCAGCTTGATTCGGACAGATAATTCACCCCTCCACTTT. The encoded protein is CASSLIRTDNSPLHF.

The chain is built from TRBV19 and TRBJ2-7; TRBD1 agrees at 10 bases. Germline CDR1 LNHDA, CDR2 SQIVND (reference sequence). The junction had 9 bases not matched to a gene; V was cut back by 9 bases and J by 4 bases. The CDR3 totals 14 residues. The CDR3 DNA sequence: TGTGCCAGCTCCGGGACAGGGGACTCTTACGAGCAGTACTTC. Amino acids: CASSGTGDSYEQYF.